The 18 T cell receptor beta chains in this list originate from one sample, sequenced in a study of T-cell reconstitution after alpha-beta-depleted transplantation in children. Unique molecular identifiers were incorporated into the prepared TCRbeta library. A single record per CDR3 protein comes from TCRdb applying MiXCR to the PCR reads. This sample has around 800,000 distinct CDR3 sequences, with about 16% found just once. The sequencing here drew on PBMCs, mostly from graft donor cells, taken 360 days after TCRalphabeta/CD19-depleted stem cell transplant. Every receptor here comes from a male patient aged 5 to 17 who had a stem cell transplant for acute lymphoblastic leukemia, so the T cells may come from the graft donor.

The V call is TRBV12-3 or TRBV12-4, the J call TRBJ1-6; no firm D call. The V end lost 6 bases, the J end lost 10 bases, and 13 bases lay between the germline ends. This CDR3 contains 13 residues. CDR3 loop: CASRMKIGSPLHF. In nucleotides, the CDR3 is TGTGCCAGCAGGATGAAGATCGGGTCACCCCTCCACTTT.

The CDR3, as DNA: TGTGCCAGCAGGGGACAGGCACTCTACGAGCAGTACTTC. This gives the protein CASRGQALYEQYF. The J gene is TRBJ2-7, the V gene TRBV25-1; 8 nucleotides agree with TRBD1. Germline lookup yields CDR1 MGHDK and CDR2 SYGVNS. The J segment lost 3 bases and the V segment lost 6 bases, leaving 4 bases of the junction unmatched. The CDR3 consists of 13 residues.

This clonotype has a handful of counts. V and J are TRBV2 and TRBJ2-3; the D is unclear. V lost 10 bases, J lost 6 bases, and 11 bases lay in between. This CDR3 region has 11 residues. The germline CDR1 and CDR2 sequences are SNHLY and FYNNEI. CDR3 sequence: CATQMGDTQYF. For the CDR3, the DNA is TGTGCCACCCAGATGGGGGATACGCAGTATTTT.

The chain combines TRBV6-5 with TRBJ2-5, with 9 positions matching TRBD2. Germline V lookup: CDR1 MNHEY, CDR2 SVGAGI. After removal of 4 bases from V and 5 bases from J, the junction contained 14 bases not matched to a gene. There are 17 residues in the CDR3. The CDR3 coding sequence is TGTGCCAGCAGTTCACCATTTAGCGGGAGCTCTACCGAGACCCAGTACTTC. Its translation: CASSSPFSGSSTETQYF.

This clonotype was counted only a few times. The chain employs TRBV7-9 and TRBJ2-7; D is perhaps TRBD1 (6 bases). V shed 5 bases and J shed 1 base, with 12 bases lying between them. The CDR3 is 14 amino acids. The V gene's germline CDR1 is SEHNR and CDR2 FQNEAQ (reference sequence). CDR3 in DNA: TGTGCCAGCAGCCCCCGACAGGAATCCTACGAGCAGTACTTC. Translating it yields CASSPRQESYEQYF.

This clonotype was seen at least ten times. CDR3 DNA sequence: TGCGCCAGCAGCGCCGGGACTTCTGCCTATTCACCCCTCCACTTT. Amino acids: CASSAGTSAYSPLHF. This sequence joins TRBV5-1 and TRBJ1-6; the D gene is possibly TRBD1 (5 bases). V was pared by 4 bases and J by 8 bases, with 16 bases between. This CDR3 has 15 amino acids. Per the germline V gene, CDR1 is SGHRS and CDR2 is YFSETQ.

The chain recombines TRBV2 with TRBJ1-5; D is unclear. There are 15 residues in the CDR3. The V and J ends lost 7 bases and 7 bases respectively, with 20 bases between them. The germline V gene encodes CDR1 SNHLY and CDR2 FYNNEI. The CDR3: CASTSIGGIRQPQHF. The CDR3, as DNA: TGTGCCAGCACCTCCATCGGAGGGATTCGGCAGCCCCAGCATTTT.

This clonotype was counted between two and nine times. V and J are TRBV3-1 and TRBJ2-7; D uncertain. Trimming pared 6 bases from V and 2 bases from J, leaving 8 bases between. Germline loops: CDR1 LGHDT, CDR2 YNNKEL (reference sequence). CDR3 length: 12 residues. In DNA form, the CDR3 reads TGTGCCAGCAGTCGTCTCACCTACGAGCAGTACTTC. This translates into CASSRLTYEQYF.

V is TRBV19 and J is TRBJ2-5; D ambiguous. Per the germline V gene, CDR1 is LNHDA and CDR2 is SQIVND (reference sequence). Trimming pared 3 bases from V and 5 bases from J, leaving 13 bases between. The CDR3 loop spans 14 amino acids. Here the CDR3 reads CASSMSGGVETQYF. The DNA of the CDR3 is TGTGCCAGTAGTATGTCCGGCGGAGTCGAGACCCAGTACTTC.

This rearrangement joins TRBV20-1 to TRBJ1-1; D ambiguous. The V gene's germline CDR1 is DFQATT and CDR2 SNEGSKA (reference sequence). Trimming pared 1 base from V and 12 bases from J, leaving 12 bases between. The length of the CDR3 is 11 residues. CDR3 DNA sequence: TGCAGTGCTAGAGCGGGAGGGAAATCTTTCTTT. Protein product: CSARAGGKSFF.

The J gene is TRBJ2-2, the V gene TRBV5-6; maybe TRBD2 (5 bases). This CDR3 contains 17 residues. V lost 4 bases and J lost 0, with 16 bases in between. Germline V lookup: CDR1 SGHDT, CDR2 YYEEEE. The CDR3 sequence: CASSTLGRESNTGELFF. The CDR3 DNA reads as TGTGCCAGCAGCACCCTAGGCCGGGAATCGAACACCGGGGAGCTGTTTTTT.

V usage is TRBV5-1 and J usage is TRBJ2-7, with D uncertain. This CDR3 contains 13 residues. V shed 3 bases and J shed 5 bases, with 12 bases lying between them. Germline CDR1 SGHRS, CDR2 YFSETQ. The CDR3 bases are TGCGCCAGCAGCTCCCACCCCTCAGACGAGCAGTACTTC. Translation: CASSSHPSDEQYF.

This clonotype occurred many times. The rearrangement uses TRBV7-3 and TRBJ2-3, with D unresolved. V lost 2 bases and J lost 2, with 5 bases in between. This CDR3 has 13 amino acids. Germline V gene lookup returns CDR1 SGHTA and CDR2 FQGTGA. CDR3 sequence: CASSLESTDTQYF. The DNA of the CDR3 is TGTGCCAGCAGCTTAGAATCCACAGATACGCAGTATTTT.

The chain carries TRBV15 and TRBJ1-5; D gene uncertain. The CDR3 spans 16 residues. Germline V CDR1 and CDR2: LNHNV, YYDKDF (reference sequence). V lost 2 bases and J lost 1, with 12 bases in between. CDR3: CATSRWDLNSNQPQHF. The CDR3 region has the DNA TGTGCCACCAGCAGATGGGATCTAAACAGCAATCAGCCCCAGCATTTT.

This clonotype was recorded at least ten times. This chain links TRBV3-1 with TRBJ2-1, with 10 bases fitting TRBD2. The CDR3 totals 15 residues. V trimming: 4 bases; J trimming: 5 bases; junction bases outside the gene matches: 5. Germline lookup yields CDR1 LGHDT and CDR2 YNNKEL (reference sequence). CDR3 DNA: TGTGCCAGCAGCCCAACTAGCGGGATCAACAATGAGCAGTTCTTC. Its translation: CASSPTSGINNEQFF.

CDR3 amino acids: CASSPLLGPEGQYF. CDR3 DNA sequence: TGTGCCAGCTCACCACTTCTGGGACCGGAGGGGCAGTACTTC. The V and J genes are TRBV18 and TRBJ2-7; D may be TRBD2 (6 bases). The CDR3 is made up of 14 amino acids. Deletions cut 1 base from V and 9 bases from J, with 16 bases between. CDR1 is KGHSH and CDR2 is LQKENI in the germline V gene.

The chain combines TRBV5-1 with TRBJ1-1; D ambiguous. The CDR3 contains 18 residues. Trimming took 0 bases from V and 1 from J, leaving 19 bases between them. CDR1 is SGHRS and CDR2 is YFSETQ in the germline V gene. The CDR3 loop reads CASSLDEGLFISNTEAFF. The CDR3 DNA reads TGCGCCAGCAGCTTGGACGAGGGCTTGTTTATATCGAACACTGAAGCTTTCTTT.

This clonotype was detected ten times or more. J is TRBJ2-7 and V is TRBV5-1, with 8 bases matching TRBD2. The CDR3 is made up of 14 amino acids. CDR1 is SGHRS and CDR2 is YFSETQ in the germline V gene. With 3 bases clipped from V and 5 bases from J, the junction kept 7 bases outside the gene matches. The CDR3: CASSSGTRLHEQYF. Here the CDR3 DNA reads TGCGCCAGCAGCTCCGGGACTAGGCTCCACGAGCAGTACTTC.